Following are 26 T cell receptor beta chains from one sample sequenced in a study of regulatory T cells in long-lasting Graves disease. HTBI primers from iRepertoire and Arm-PCR of CDR3 regions yielded the TCR beta libraries. Using its own MiXCR run on the multiplex PCR reads, TCRdb lists one record per CDR3 protein. The sample contains about half a million distinct CDR3 sequences, around 13% of which appear only once. The time point is: newly diagnosed GD, antithyroid drugs for less than 3 months. The TCR library was prepared using RNA isolated from PBMCs. In addition, the sample was reused for a study of T cells in Graves' hyperthyroidism and ophthalmopathy.

Specimen: peripheral blood mononuclear cells (PBMCs), collected at new diagnosis, from a patient treated with antithyroid drugs. These TCRs come from a woman in her twenties or thirties with Graves disease.

This clonotype has at least ten counts. The chain links TRBV11-3 to TRBJ2-1, with TRBD2 matching over 9 bases. With 0 bases clipped from V and 5 bases from J, the junction kept 11 bases outside the gene matches. Per the germline V gene, CDR1 is SGHNT and CDR2 is YENEEA. CDR3 length equals 18 residues. The CDR3 here is CASSLDHLEGLAHNEQFF. CDR3 nucleotides: TGTGCCAGCAGCTTAGATCACCTCGAGGGACTAGCTCACAATGAGCAGTTCTTC. Supplemented by reference TRBV11-3 and TRBJ2-1, the full variable domain reads EAGVVQSPRYKIIEKKQPVAFWCNPISGHNTLYWYLQNLGQGPELLIRYENEEAVDDSQLPKDRFSAERLKGVDSTLKIQPAELGDSAVYLCASSLDHLEGLAHNEQFFGPGTRLTVL.

This clonotype was seen ten or more times. The V call is TRBV11-2, the J call TRBJ2-5; TRBD1 agrees at 10 bases. The germline V gene has CDR1 SGHAT and CDR2 FQNNGV. The trim removed 4 bases at V and 5 bases at J, leaving 10 bases unmatched. This CDR3 comprises 16 residues. CDR3 in DNA: TGTGCCAGCAGCTCCGGGACAGGGGTGTTTGGGGAGACCCAGTACTTC. Residues: CASSSGTGVFGETQYF.

V and J are TRBV20-1 and TRBJ2-5; 8 bases agree with TRBD2. There are 15 residues in the CDR3. V was pared by 0 bases and J by 1 base, with 4 bases of the junction left unmatched. Germline assignment: CDR1 DFQATT and CDR2 SNEGSKA (reference sequence). CDR3 sequence (DNA): TGCAGTGCTAGAGATCGGCGGGGGGCCCAAGAGACCCAGTACTTC. Translated, it gives CSARDRRGAQETQYF.

The rearrangement uses TRBV20-1 and TRBJ1-1; possibly TRBD1 for D (5 bases). Trimming cost V 1 base and J 0 bases, with 9 bases left between them. Germline V CDR1 and CDR2: DFQATT, SNEGSKA (reference sequence). This CDR3 is 14 amino acids long. The CDR3 spells CSARGGTMNTEAFF. The CDR3 region has the DNA TGCAGTGCTAGAGGAGGGACTATGAACACTGAAGCTTTCTTT.

A few counts support this clonotype. The gene calls are TRBV6-1 and TRBJ2-3; the match to TRBD2 covers 9 bases. V lost 5 bases to trimming and J lost 5 bases; unmatched junction nucleotides: 14. Germline V lookup: CDR1 MNHNS, CDR2 SASEGT. The length of the CDR3 is 17 residues. For the CDR3, the DNA is TGTGCCAGCAGTCCCCTCGATAAGCGGGGGGATATAGATACGCAGTATTTT. It is translated as CASSPLDKRGDIDTQYF.

This clonotype has ten or more counts. The chain joins TRBV28 to TRBJ2-5; D remains unclear. The germline gives CDR1 MDHEN, CDR2 SYDVKM. V lost 3 bases, J lost 6 bases, and 20 bases lay in between. The CDR3 has 16 amino acids. Here the CDR3 reads CASSFWAEARLKTQYF. CDR3 bases: TGTGCCAGCAGTTTCTGGGCGGAAGCGCGTTTAAAGACCCAGTACTTC.

In this sample, this clonotype turned up many times. The chain employs TRBV11-2 and TRBJ2-7; TRBD1 matches 8 bases. Germline values: CDR1 SGHAT, CDR2 FQNNGV. This CDR3 spans 15 amino acids. Germline trimming cut 2 bases from V and 12 bases from J; bases unmatched to any gene: 15. The CDR3 DNA reads as TGTGCCAGCAGCTTAACGACAGGGGCTGAAGGAAGTCTGTACTTC. Translated: CASSLTTGAEGSLYF.

In its sample, this clonotype was seen many times. J is TRBJ2-7 and V is TRBV10-3; the match to TRBD1 covers 7 bases. Germline V lookup: CDR1 ENHRY, CDR2 SYGVKD. The CDR3 runs 13 residues. V lost 6 bases, J lost 2 bases, and 4 bases stayed unmatched. The CDR3 region is CAIRMGQTYEQYF. The CDR3 DNA follows: TGTGCCATCAGGATGGGACAGACCTACGAGCAGTACTTC.

This clonotype was observed many times. V and J are TRBV18 and TRBJ1-5, with a tentative D call TRBD1 (5 bases). The CDR3 runs to 15 residues. CDR1 is KGHSH and CDR2 is LQKENI in the germline V gene. V dropped 2 bases and J dropped 7 bases, with 15 bases sitting between them. The CDR3 bases are TGTGCCAGCTCACCAGCGCCGGGTGGGGGACAGCCCCAGCATTTT. This codes for CASSPAPGGGQPQHF.

The sample holds many counts of this clonotype. V gene TRBV20-1 combines with J gene TRBJ2-7; D remains unclear. CDR1 is DFQATT, CDR2 SNEGSKA, per germline (reference sequence). The CDR3 is made up of 15 amino acids. V was cut by 2 bases and J by 0 bases, with 14 bases left in between. The CDR3 loop reads CSARSWVPDSYEQYF. Here the CDR3 DNA reads TGCAGTGCTAGATCGTGGGTACCTGACTCCTACGAGCAGTACTTC.

This clonotype was detected many times. This chain joins TRBV2 and TRBJ2-7, with unresolved D. Germline V gene sequence: CDR1 SNHLY, CDR2 FYNNEI. Deletions cut 7 bases from V and 6 bases from J, with 10 bases between. The CDR3 totals 11 residues. CDR3 nucleotides: TGTGCCAGCAACCGTGGGATCGAGCAGTACTTC. Its translation: CASNRGIEQYF.

In its sample, this clonotype was seen many times. The chain has TRBV6-1 and TRBJ2-1; tentatively, D is TRBD2 (5 bases). Trimming cost V 7 bases and J 0 bases, with 16 bases left between them. The length of the CDR3 is 16 residues. Per germline, CDR1 MNHNS and CDR2 SASEGT. The CDR3 reads CASNPRVGSSYNEQFF. CDR3 coding DNA: TGTGCCAGCAATCCGAGGGTTGGGAGCTCCTACAATGAGCAGTTCTTC.

This clonotype was found many times. The chain employs TRBV18 and TRBJ1-1; D is undetermined. The CDR3 has 15 residues. CDR1 and CDR2 (germline): KGHSH, LQKENI. Trimming left V 2 bases short and J 3 bases short, with 13 bases between. CDR3 residues: CASSPASRQDTEAFF. The CDR3 DNA reads as TGTGCCAGCTCACCAGCATCTCGGCAGGACACTGAAGCTTTCTTT.

The chain has TRBV14 and TRBJ2-1; 9 bases map to TRBD1. Trimming took 1 base from V and 7 from J; bases not matched to a gene: 2. There are 14 residues in the CDR3. Germline V gene sequence: CDR1 SGHDN, CDR2 FVKESK. The CDR3 loop is CASSQGDRVNEQFF. The CDR3 bases are TGTGCCAGCAGCCAAGGGGACAGGGTAAATGAGCAGTTCTTC. Combining the CDR3 with reference TRBV14 and TRBJ2-1 gives the whole variable domain EAGVTQFPSHSVIEKGQTVTLRCDPISGHDNLYWYRRVMGKEIKFLLHFVKESKQDESGMPNNRFLAERTGGTYSTLKVQPAELEDSGVYFCASSQGDRVNEQFFGPGTRLTVL.

This clonotype was detected many times. The chain uses TRBV7-8 and TRBJ1-2; 8 positions match TRBD1. CDR1 SGHVS and CDR2 FQNEAQ come from the germline V gene. The ends lost 5 bases at V and 5 bases at J; junction bases unmatched: 19. The CDR3 loop spans 18 amino acids. DNA for the CDR3: TGTGCCAGCAGCATCAAACCAGTGGACAGGGAGGGAGAGTATGGCTACACCTTC. The encoded protein is CASSIKPVDREGEYGYTF. Filled out from reference TRBV7-8 and TRBJ1-2, the complete variable domain reads GAGVSQSPRYKVAKRGQDVALRCDPISGHVSLFWYQQALGQGPEFLTYFQNEAQLDKSGLPSDRFFAERPEGSVSTLKIQRTQQEDSAVYLCASSIKPVDREGEYGYTFGSGTRLTVV.

The chain joins TRBV19 to TRBJ2-1; 12 positions match TRBD2. J gave up 8 bases and V 7 bases, and 6 bases lay outside the gene matches. Germline lookup yields CDR1 LNHDA and CDR2 SQIVND (reference sequence). The CDR3 spans 14 residues. The DNA for the CDR3 is TGTGCCAGTAAAGAGACTAGCGGGAGTTATGAGCAGTTCTTC. It translates to CASKETSGSYEQFF.

On this clonotype itself: This CDR3 fails to terminate in the conserved phenylalanine or tryptophan, so it likely reflects a read error. The chain couples TRBV20-1 to TRBJ2-7; D ambiguous. CDR1 and CDR2 from the germline V gene are DFQATT and SNEGSKA (reference sequence). V lost 3 bases, J lost 2 bases, and 8 bases lay in between. The CDR3 has 12 amino acids. The CDR3 protein is CSASGPAYEQYL. The CDR3 coding sequence is TGCAGTGCTAGCGGACCGGCCTACGAGCAGTACCTC.

In its sample, this clonotype was seen many times. The chain couples TRBV2 to TRBJ2-7; D remains unclear. Between the trimmed V and J ends, which lost 6 bases and 0 bases, there was a span of 6 bases. CDR1 is SNHLY and CDR2 is FYNNEI in the germline V gene. The CDR3 is 12 amino acids. The CDR3: CASRTLSYEQYF. The CDR3 DNA follows: TGTGCCAGCAGAACTCTCTCCTACGAGCAGTACTTC.

This clonotype occurred many times. The CDR3, as DNA: TGTGCCAGCACCTCTTGGGCCTACAATGAGCAGTTCTTC. Residues: CASTSWAYNEQFF. The gene calls are TRBV11-2 and TRBJ2-1; D call uncertain. V was cut by 7 bases and J by 2 bases, with 9 bases left in between. Germline V gene lookup returns CDR1 SGHAT and CDR2 FQNNGV. The CDR3 covers 13 residues.

The rearrangement joins TRBV30 to TRBJ1-1; 8 bases match TRBD1. This CDR3 is built from 15 residues. After removal of 4 bases from V and 3 bases from J, the junction contained 10 bases not matched to a gene. CDR1 GTSNPN and CDR2 SVGIG come from the germline V gene (reference sequence). The CDR3 nucleotides are TGTGCCTGGACCAAGGAAGACAGGGGAGACACTGAAGCTTTCTTT. This sequence encodes CAWTKEDRGDTEAFF.

This clonotype was recorded many times. The rearrangement joins TRBV30 to TRBJ1-2; D is unresolved. Germline CDR1 is GTSNPN and CDR2 is SVGIG (reference sequence). The CDR3 is made up of 12 amino acids. V lost 3 bases and J 0 bases, leaving 5 bases between the germline ends. CDR3 sequence (DNA): TGTGCCTGGAGGAAAGCTAACTATGGCTACACCTTC. Amino acids: CAWRKANYGYTF. The whole variable domain, remainder taken from reference TRBV30 and TRBJ1-2, is SQTIHQWPATLVQPVGSPLSLECTVEGTSNPNLYWYRQAAGRGLQLLFYSVGIGQISSEVPQNLSASRPQDRQFILSSKKLLLSDSGFYLCAWRKANYGYTFGSGTRLTVV.

This chain uses TRBV6-5 with TRBJ1-1; TRBD1 might be the D (5 bases). The CDR3 runs 15 residues. Trimming removed 2 bases from V and 1 base from J, with 11 bases in between. Germline V gene data show CDR1 as MNHEY and CDR2 as SVGAGI. The CDR3 sequence: CASSYRAGRNTEAFF. The DNA for the CDR3 is TGTGCCAGCAGTTACCGGGCGGGACGGAACACTGAAGCTTTCTTT.

The chain is built from TRBV5-1 and TRBJ2-7; TRBD2 aligns across 7 bases. CDR3 length: 15 residues. Germline assignment: CDR1 SGHRS and CDR2 YFSETQ. With 0 bases clipped from V and 6 bases from J, the junction kept 9 bases outside the gene matches. CDR3 in DNA: TGCGCCAGCAGCTTGGCAGCGCTGGGAGGGAGCGAGCAGTACTTC. It encodes CASSLAALGGSEQYF.

Many counts were recorded for this clonotype. The V and J genes are TRBV27 and TRBJ2-1; D possibly corresponds to TRBD2 (6 bases). Germline CDR1 is MNHEY and CDR2 is SMNVEV (reference sequence). The CDR3 sequence is 17 residues long. Trimming left V 4 bases short and J 5 bases short, with 21 bases between. CDR3 nucleotide sequence: TGTGCCAGCAGTTCATTCCCTAGCGATGGGAATGACAATGAGCAGTTCTTC. This gives the protein CASSSFPSDGNDNEQFF.

This clonotype was picked up many times. The CDR3 sequence: CASSTGLAESYNEQFF. The CDR3 nucleotides are TGTGCCAGCAGCACGGGACTAGCGGAATCCTACAATGAGCAGTTCTTC. This sequence joins TRBV9 and TRBJ2-1; 11 bases map to TRBD2. The CDR3 is 16 residues long. V shed 4 bases and J 1 base; nucleotides not matched to a gene: 4. Germline V lookup: CDR1 SGDLS, CDR2 YYNGEE.

This clonotype was seen ten or more times. The chain employs TRBV6-5 and TRBJ2-1; the D gene is possibly TRBD2 (5 bases). Trimming removed 2 bases at V and 4 bases at J, with 9 bases between. Germline values: CDR1 MNHEY, CDR2 SVGAGI. The CDR3 is 14 residues long. CDR3 loop: CASSYDGVYNEQFF. The CDR3 DNA sequence: TGTGCCAGCAGTTACGACGGGGTTTACAATGAGCAGTTCTTC.